These 17 T cell receptor beta chains were all obtained from the same sample, sequenced in a study of OX40 agonist ivuxolimab in advanced cancers. Using immunoSEQ multiplex PCR, the repertoire was profiled, and TCRdb retains in-frame clones only, with some absent. The data show tens of thousands of clones, just over 85% seen once. Sequencing used CD4+ or CD8+ T cells sorted from blood, obtained in a trial of the OX40 agonist ivuxolimab. The receptors were sampled from an adult with an advanced solid tumor such as melanoma, head and neck, liver or kidney cancer.

This clone was counted only a few times. The genes are TRBV6-5 and TRBJ1-6, with a possible D match to TRBD1 (5 bases). The CDR3 has 13 amino acids. V was pared by 3 bases and J by 9 bases, with 9 bases between. The V gene's germline CDR1 is MNHEY and CDR2 SVGAGI. CDR3: CASSYGGLSPLHF. In nucleotides, the CDR3 is TGTGCCAGCAGTTATGGGGGTCTTTCACCCCTCCACTTT.

By share, this clone ranks as medium-sized. The chain joins TRBV10-3 to TRBJ2-2; the D is unclear. Germline V CDR1 and CDR2: ENHRY, SYGVKD. Trimming cost V 0 bases and J 3 bases, with 11 bases left between them. CDR3 size: 16 residues. The DNA of the CDR3 is TGTGCCATCAGTGAGTCGCCCGGATATGACACCGGGGAGCTGTTTTTT. It codes for CAISESPGYDTGELFF.

The chain combines TRBV6-6 with TRBJ2-3, with 12 bases aligning to TRBD2. Trimming cost V 4 bases and J 4 bases; bases outside gene matches: 0. Germline CDR1 and CDR2: MNHNY and SVGAGI (reference sequence). CDR3 size: 14 residues. The CDR3 DNA reads as TGTGCCAGCAGTTCTAGCGGGGGGGCAGATACGCAGTATTTT. This codes for CASSSSGGADTQYF.

This chain connects TRBV19 to TRBJ2-3; 9 bases are shared with TRBD2. The CDR3 is made up of 15 amino acids. Germline CDR1 is LNHDA and CDR2 is SQIVND (reference sequence). The V gene end was trimmed by 5 bases and the J gene end by 1 base; junction bases not matched to a gene: 4. CDR3 nucleotides: TGTGCCAGTAGTGCGGGGGGGGCGGGCACAGATACGCAGTATTTT. Protein: CASSAGGAGTDTQYF.

The J gene is TRBJ2-3, the V gene TRBV27; D gene uncertain. Germline V gene lookup returns CDR1 MNHEY and CDR2 SMNVEV (reference sequence). V shed 1 base and J shed 2 bases, with 10 bases lying between them. The CDR3 has 15 amino acids. The CDR3 region is CASSLFSDTTDTQYF. For the CDR3, the DNA is TGTGCCAGCAGTTTATTTTCCGACACCACAGATACGCAGTATTTT.

This sequence joins TRBV7-3 and TRBJ2-7; D gene ambiguous. V shed 5 bases and J shed 2 bases, with 7 bases lying between them. This CDR3 spans 12 amino acids. Per germline, CDR1 SGHTA and CDR2 FQGTGA. CDR3 protein: CASSDGAYEQYF. The CDR3 DNA sequence: TGTGCCAGCAGCGACGGAGCCTACGAGCAGTACTTC.

The chain uses TRBV6-4 and TRBJ1-5; tentative D call: TRBD1 (6 bases). Germline-derived CDR1 and CDR2 are MRHNA and SNTAGT. The CDR3 has 16 residues. Trimming stripped 9 bases from V and 0 bases from J, with 18 bases between. DNA of the CDR3: TGTGCCAGAGGGGGGAGGGCCCCCTTTAGCAATCAGCCCCAGCATTTT. Translating gives CARGGRAPFSNQPQHF.

V is TRBV15 and J is TRBJ2-7; D might be TRBD2 (6 bases). The CDR3 spans 13 residues. V lost 7 bases and J lost 1, with 11 bases in between. CDR1 and CDR2 (germline): LNHNV, YYDKDF (reference sequence). CDR3 residues: CATTPGDSYEQYF. The CDR3 DNA sequence: TGTGCCACCACCCCGGGGGATTCCTACGAGCAGTACTTC. Using reference TRBV15 and TRBJ2-7 for the parts outside the CDR3, the full variable domain is DAMVIQNPRYQVTQFGKPVTLSCSQTLNHNVMYWYQQKSSQAPKLLFHYYDKDFNNEADTPDNFQSRRPNTSFCFLDIRSPGLGDTAMYLCATTPGDSYEQYFGPGTRLTVT.

V is TRBV6-6 and J is TRBJ2-5; 7 nucleotides agree with TRBD1. The V gene end was trimmed by 6 bases and the J gene end by 1 base; junction bases not matched to a gene: 8. Germline V gene lookup returns CDR1 MNHNY and CDR2 SVGAGI (reference sequence). The length of the CDR3 is 15 residues. CDR3 in amino acids: CASSTGQTLQETQYF. The CDR3 DNA reads as TGTGCCAGCAGCACGGGACAGACCCTCCAAGAGACCCAGTACTTC.

V gene TRBV9 combines with J gene TRBJ2-2; 12 bases map to TRBD2. The V gene's germline CDR1 is SGDLS and CDR2 YYNGEE. This CDR3 is 17 amino acids long. The junction had 9 bases not matched to a gene; V was cut back by 4 bases and J by 5 bases. CDR3 sequence (DNA): TGTGCCAGCAGCCCCCAAGGTGGACTAGCGGGGACCGGGGAGCTGTTTTTT. This sequence encodes CASSPQGGLAGTGELFF.

The chain joins TRBV4-3 to TRBJ1-1; D is undetermined. Germline V gene lookup returns CDR1 LGHNA and CDR2 YSLEER. V was shortened by 0 bases and J by 5 bases, with 16 bases between the two germline ends. This CDR3 comprises 16 residues. CDR3 sequence reads: CASSQDQNGEGTEAFF. CDR3 nucleotide sequence: TGCGCCAGCAGCCAAGATCAAAACGGGGAAGGGACTGAAGCTTTCTTT.

This chain uses TRBV7-9 with TRBJ2-6; possibly TRBD1 for D (5 bases). Trimming cost V 2 bases and J 4 bases, with 9 bases left between them. This CDR3 contains 15 residues. CDR1 is SEHNR, CDR2 FQNEAQ, per germline (reference sequence). The CDR3 loop is CASSLPGAGANVLTF. In nucleotides, the CDR3 is TGTGCCAGCAGCTTACCTGGGGCCGGGGCCAACGTCCTGACTTTC.

A note on this clone: Because it lacks the conserved phenylalanine or tryptophan at the end, this CDR3 is likely a read error. The DNA is left out, because the CDR3 cannot be placed on it with certainty; the CDR3 is given as TCRdb lists it. The rearrangement uses TRBV6-6 and TRBJ1-2. From its first to its last residue, the CDR3 has 15 amino acids. Germline-derived CDR1 and CDR2 are MNHNY and SVGAGI (reference sequence). The CDR3 here is CASSECQGGRKTYGY.

The chain couples TRBV9 to TRBJ1-1, with D possibly matching TRBD1 (5 bases). With 7 bases removed from V and 5 bases from J, the gap between germline ends came to 6 bases. From germline, CDR1 is SGDLS and CDR2 YYNGEE. CDR3 length equals 10 residues. The CDR3 DNA reads as TGTGCCAGCGGGGGGACTGAAGCTTTCTTT. It translates to CASGGTEAFF.

The V call is TRBV4-3, the J call TRBJ2-5; 8 positions agree with TRBD1. The CDR3 length is 15 residues. The germline V gene encodes CDR1 LGHNA and CDR2 YSLEER. J was trimmed by 2 bases and V by 3 bases; bases with no gene match: 5. The CDR3 DNA reads as TGCGCCAGCAGCCACAGGGGGCGAAAACAAGAGACCCAGTACTTC. It codes for CASSHRGRKQETQYF.

The chain has TRBV5-8 and TRBJ1-1; no clear D. The ends were cut back, 3 bases at V and 6 bases at J, with 15 bases in the middle. The CDR3 loop spans 14 amino acids. The germline V gene has CDR1 SGHTS and CDR2 YDEGEE. Here the CDR3 DNA reads TGTGCCAGCAGCTCAGGCTTTTCGCTTGCTGAAGCTTTCTTT. Its translation: CASSSGFSLAEAFF.

The gene calls are TRBV9 and TRBJ2-7; 7 bases align to TRBD2. Germline V lookup: CDR1 SGDLS, CDR2 YYNGEE. After removal of 4 bases from V and 0 bases from J, the junction contained 10 bases not matched to a gene. The CDR3 is 16 amino acids. The CDR3 DNA reads as TGTGCCAGCAGCCCCCCTAGCGGTGAGAGCTCCTACGAGCAGTACTTC. Its protein product is CASSPPSGESSYEQYF. The full variable domain, in which reference TRBV9 and TRBJ2-7 provide the parts outside the CDR3, is DSGVTQTPKHLITATGQRVTLRCSPRSGDLSVYWYQQSLDQGLQFLIQYYNGEERAKGNILERFSAQQFPDLHSELNLSSLELGDSALYFCASSPPSGESSYEQYFGPGTRLTVT.